Following are 29 T cell receptor beta chains from one sample sequenced in a study of blood T cell repertoires in COVID-19. The method was immunoSEQ multiplex PCR; TCRdb's version includes in-frame clones alone and lacks a portion of them. Among 300,000 to 400,000 clones listed, around 85% were seen once. The sample taken for sequencing was PBMCs or T cells enriched from blood (not recorded which). Source of these receptors: a woman aged 40 to 50 with acute COVID-19.

V and J are TRBV6-1 and TRBJ1-2; a possible D gene is TRBD1 (5 bases). The CDR3 has 15 amino acids. Looked up from germline, CDR1 is MNHNS and CDR2 is SASEGT. V lost 1 base and J 4 bases, leaving 13 bases between the germline ends. The CDR3 sequence: CASSEVKTGTYGYTF. The CDR3 DNA reads TGTGCCAGCAGTGAAGTAAAAACAGGAACCTATGGCTACACCTTC.

This chain connects TRBV3-1 (or the pseudogene TRBV3-2) to TRBJ2-7; a weak D match, TRBD1 (5 bases). The germline V gene has CDR1 LGHDT and CDR2 YNNKEL (reference sequence). V was pared by 5 bases and J by 7 bases, with 15 bases between. The CDR3 covers 13 residues. The CDR3 bases are TGTGCCAGCAGCTCTGTGGACATAAGTGAGCAGTACTTC. It specifies CASSSVDISEQYF.

The chain uses TRBV29-1 and TRBJ1-2; perhaps TRBD1 as D (5 bases). Germline loops: CDR1 SQVTM, CDR2 ANQGSEA. The CDR3 runs 13 residues. Between the trimmed V and J ends, which lost 4 bases and 3 bases, there was a span of 12 bases. Here the CDR3 DNA reads TGCAGCGTTGGTGGGGCTGGGGACTATGGCTACACCTTC. This gives the protein CSVGGAGDYGYTF.

V usage is TRBV19 and J usage is TRBJ1-5; 8 positions agree with TRBD1. Germline values: CDR1 LNHDA, CDR2 SQIVND (reference sequence). There are 14 residues in the CDR3. The junction had 4 bases not matched to a gene; V was cut back by 4 bases and J by 5 bases. The CDR3 sequence: CASSTGDRHQPQHF. CDR3 nucleotide sequence: TGTGCCAGTAGTACCGGGGACAGGCATCAGCCCCAGCATTTT.

This clone turned up a few times. The V call is TRBV21-1, the J call TRBJ1-1. TRBV21-1 is marked as a pseudogene. The CDR3 is 16 residues long. The CDR3 nucleotides are TGTGCCAGCAGCCTAGGAGCGGGACGGCCCAACACTGAAGCTTTCTTT. Protein sequence: CASSLGAGRPNTEAFF.

The chain combines TRBV12-5 with TRBJ1-1, with 8 bases identical to TRBD1. The CDR3 spans 16 residues. With 0 bases clipped from V and 4 bases from J, the junction kept 7 bases outside the gene matches. The germline gives CDR1 LGHNT, CDR2 FRNRAP. For the CDR3, the DNA is TGTGCTAGTGGTTTGGTTCAGGGGGCGCTGGGCACTGAAGCTTTCTTT. It translates to CASGLVQGALGTEAFF.

V is TRBV7-9 and J is TRBJ2-5; 13 bases agree with TRBD2. Germline V gene sequence: CDR1 SEHNR, CDR2 FQNEAQ (reference sequence). The V segment lost 3 bases and the J segment 3 bases; nucleotides outside the gene matches: 4. CDR3 size: 16 residues. This chain's CDR3 is CASSLWTSGGEETQYF. DNA of the CDR3: TGTGCCAGCAGCTTGTGGACTAGCGGGGGTGAAGAGACCCAGTACTTC.

The chain couples TRBV10-3 to TRBJ1-2, with D possibly TRBD1 on 6 matching bases. CDR3 length equals 12 residues. Between the trimmed V and J ends, which lost 7 bases and 6 bases, there was a span of 12 bases. CDR1 and CDR2 (germline): ENHRY, SYGVKD. The CDR3 sequence: CAITGRGDGYTF. The CDR3 coding sequence is TGTGCCATCACGGGCAGGGGCGATGGCTACACCTTC.

V is TRBV5-1 and J is TRBJ2-7; 8 bases align to TRBD2. The V and J ends lost 4 bases and 3 bases, in that order; junction bases with no gene match: 3. The CDR3 sequence is 13 residues long. The germline V gene encodes CDR1 SGHRS and CDR2 YFSETQ. In DNA form, the CDR3 reads TGCGCCAGCAGCCAGGGACTAGACTACGAGCAGTACTTC. Residues: CASSQGLDYEQYF.

This clone was counted only a few times. Here the CDR3 reads CASSQSTGAYGYTF. CDR3 nucleotides: TGTGCCAGCAGTCAATCAACAGGGGCCTATGGCTACACCTTC. The chain carries TRBV2 and TRBJ1-2; 7 nucleotides match TRBD1. Trimming took 5 bases from V and 4 from J; bases not matched to a gene: 7. This CDR3 spans 14 amino acids. Germline CDR1 reads SNHLY; CDR2 reads FYNNEI.

This clone showed up many times. This same CDR3 is encoded by further DNA sequences in the sample. The chain combines TRBV5-4 with TRBJ2-2; D perhaps matches TRBD2 (5 bases). V lost 0 bases, J lost 6 bases, and 9 bases lay in between. This CDR3 has 14 residues. Germline V lookup: CDR1 SGHNT, CDR2 YYREEE (reference sequence). CDR3: CASSLENGAGELFF. The DNA for the CDR3 is TGTGCCAGCAGCTTGGAAAACGGGGCCGGGGAGCTGTTTTTT.

Concerning this clone: The same CDR3 is also encoded by other DNA sequences in this sample. The genes are TRBV24-1 and TRBJ2-2, with 8 nucleotides matching TRBD1. With V trimmed by 3 bases and J by 7 bases, 15 bases remained unmatched. Germline lookup yields CDR1 KGHDR and CDR2 SFDVKD. This CDR3 has 18 amino acids. The CDR3 sequence: CATSDPRGRDERSGELFF. In DNA, the CDR3 is TGTGCCACCAGTGATCCCAGGGGGCGCGATGAACGGAGCGGGGAGCTGTTTTTT.

The genes are TRBV7-2 and TRBJ1-4; perhaps TRBD1 as D (6 bases). Trimming took 2 bases from V and 6 from J, leaving 10 bases between them. Germline V CDR1 and CDR2: SGHTA, FQGNSA. The length of the CDR3 is 14 residues. The CDR3 here is CASSLRGAYEKLFF. CDR3 nucleotides: TGTGCCAGCAGCTTACGGGGGGCATATGAAAAACTGTTTTTT.

In its sample, this clone was seen once. This CDR3 reads CASSQTGLAGGGGYEQYF. The CDR3 DNA is TGTGCCAGCAGCCAAACCGGACTAGCGGGAGGGGGGGGTTACGAGCAGTACTTC. V and J are TRBV7-2 and TRBJ2-7; 15 bases fit TRBD2. Trimming removed 5 bases from V and 4 bases from J; junction bases left unmatched: 12. The CDR3 is 18 residues long. Germline V gene lookup returns CDR1 SGHTA and CDR2 FQGNSA.

CDR3 region: CASSRGGGIGEQFF. The CDR3 nucleotides are TGTGCCAGCAGCCGTGGGGGGGGGATCGGTGAGCAGTTCTTC. The J gene is TRBJ2-1, the V gene TRBV7-2; the match to TRBD2 covers 7 bases. V lost 5 bases, J lost 9 bases, and 10 bases stayed unmatched. CDR1 and CDR2 from the germline V gene are SGHTA and FQGNSA. The CDR3 has 14 amino acids.

A few counts support this clone. V is TRBV3-1 (or the pseudogene TRBV3-2) and J is TRBJ1-5; D uncertain. The germline V and J ends were trimmed by 4 bases and 5 bases, with 9 bases remaining between them. Germline CDR1 and CDR2: LGHDT and YNNKEL (reference sequence). The CDR3 sequence is 13 residues long. In nucleotides, the CDR3 is TGTGCCAGCAGCCGGTGGACTGATCAGCCCCAGCATTTT. It yields the protein CASSRWTDQPQHF.

J is TRBJ1-5 and V is TRBV7-2, with D perhaps matching TRBD1 (5 bases). V dropped 1 base and J dropped 4 bases, with 14 bases sitting between them. Germline V gives CDR1 SGHTA, CDR2 FQGNSA. This CDR3 comprises 16 residues. Written as DNA, the CDR3 is TGTGCCAGCAGCTTAGAAACAGGCGCGGGGAATCAGCCCCAGCATTTT. This encodes CASSLETGAGNQPQHF.

The genes are TRBV3-1 (or the pseudogene TRBV3-2) and TRBJ1-2, with D unclear. Germline lookup yields CDR1 LGHDT and CDR2 YNNKEL (reference sequence). Trimming pared 0 bases from V and 5 bases from J, leaving 7 bases between. This CDR3 comprises 13 residues. Written as DNA, the CDR3 is TGTGCCAGCAGCCAAGATCATTCATATGGCTACACCTTC. Translated, it gives CASSQDHSYGYTF.

This clone has ten or more counts. CDR3 in amino acids: CASSPTGTGVQYF. The CDR3 nucleotides are TGTGCCAGCAGCCCCACCGGGACAGGGGTGCAGTACTTC. This chain connects TRBV7-3 to TRBJ2-5, with TRBD1 matching over 10 bases. This CDR3 contains 13 residues. Germline trimming cut 5 bases from V and 11 bases from J; bases unmatched to any gene: 8. Looked up from germline, CDR1 is SGHTA and CDR2 is FQGTGA.

The chain couples TRBV5-1 to TRBJ2-5, with TRBD2 matching over 10 bases. Germline V gene lookup returns CDR1 SGHRS and CDR2 YFSETQ. V lost 4 bases to trimming and J lost 5 bases; unmatched junction nucleotides: 8. The CDR3 contains 15 residues. Here the CDR3 reads CASSPGLADGETQYF. The CDR3 DNA sequence: TGCGCCAGCAGCCCCGGACTAGCGGATGGGGAGACCCAGTACTTC.

This sequence joins TRBV2 and TRBJ1-5; 8 nucleotides match TRBD1. This CDR3 spans 14 amino acids. The germline CDR1 and CDR2 sequences are SNHLY and FYNNEI. The ends lost 7 bases at V and 7 bases at J; junction bases unmatched: 9. CDR3 residues: CASTSGQGQQPQHF. DNA of the CDR3: TGTGCCAGCACGAGTGGACAGGGTCAACAGCCCCAGCATTTT.

The chain uses TRBV4-2 and TRBJ1-5, with D perhaps matching TRBD1 (6 bases). V lost 0 bases to trimming and J lost 2 bases, with 8 bases between them. The CDR3 covers 15 residues. Per the germline V gene, CDR1 is LGHNA and CDR2 is YNFKEQ. DNA of the CDR3: TGTGCCAGCAGCCAAGATTACAGGGGCAATCAGCCCCAGCATTTT. Translation: CASSQDYRGNQPQHF.

J is TRBJ2-2 and V is TRBV28; D may be TRBD2 (5 bases). Germline CDR1 is MDHEN and CDR2 is SYDVKM. The CDR3 runs to 16 residues. Trimming cost V 1 base and J 1 base, with 10 bases left between them. The CDR3 reads CASSLLLGVNTGELFF. DNA of the CDR3: TGTGCCAGCAGTTTATTGCTCGGGGTGAACACCGGGGAGCTGTTTTTT.

J is TRBJ1-2 and V is TRBV5-1; 9 positions match TRBD1. The CDR3 spans 16 residues. With 0 bases clipped from V and 7 bases from J, the junction kept 10 bases outside the gene matches. Germline-derived CDR1 and CDR2 are SGHRS and YFSETQ. The CDR3 DNA reads TGCGCCAGCAGCTTGGAACCCCCCGGGACAGGGTCTGGCTACACCTTC. It is translated as CASSLEPPGTGSGYTF.

The chain employs TRBV15 and TRBJ2-3, with D possibly being TRBD1 (6 bases). Trimming stripped 0 bases from V and 6 bases from J, with 19 bases between. The CDR3 has 17 residues. Looked up from germline, CDR1 is LNHNV and CDR2 is YYDKDF (reference sequence). In nucleotides, the CDR3 is TGTGCCACCAGCAGAGATTTTGGGGGCCACCCCGGGGATACGCAGTATTTT. This codes for CATSRDFGGHPGDTQYF.

This clone was recorded a few times. This chain connects TRBV4-2 to TRBJ2-1, with a possible D match to TRBD1 (6 bases). Germline V gene data show CDR1 as LGHNA and CDR2 as YNFKEQ. The CDR3 covers 15 residues. Trimming took 6 bases from V and 1 from J, leaving 13 bases between them. The CDR3 loop is CASRRNRGSYNEQFF. The CDR3 DNA is TGTGCCAGCAGGCGCAATAGGGGGTCCTACAATGAGCAGTTCTTC.

The CDR3 nucleotides read TGTGCCAGCAGTCATAAGGCGGGACTCGTAACAGATACGCAGTATTTT. Its translation: CASSHKAGLVTDTQYF. The chain uses TRBV28 and TRBJ2-3; a weak D match, TRBD2 (6 bases). Trimming left V 5 bases short and J 3 bases short, with 18 bases between. CDR1 and CDR2 from the germline V gene are MDHEN and SYDVKM. The CDR3 loop spans 16 amino acids.

The chain combines TRBV18 with TRBJ2-6, with 9 bases matching TRBD2. The ends lost 0 bases at V and 0 bases at J; junction bases unmatched: 3. CDR1 is KGHSH, CDR2 LQKENI, per germline. This CDR3 has 18 residues. The CDR3 spells CASSPPAGGSSGANVLTF. CDR3 nucleotide sequence: TGTGCCAGCTCACCACCAGCGGGGGGCTCCTCTGGGGCCAACGTCCTGACTTTC.

The chain has TRBV7-2 and TRBJ2-7, with TRBD1 as a possible D gene (5 bases). This CDR3 region has 15 residues. Deletions cut 1 base from V and 4 bases from J, with 14 bases between. Germline-derived CDR1 and CDR2 are SGHTA and FQGNSA. CDR3 sequence (DNA): TGTGCCAGCAGCTTAGAGGCGGCAGGGCCTTACGAGCAGTACTTC. This sequence encodes CASSLEAAGPYEQYF.